A selection of T cell receptor beta chains follows, all from one sample in a study of identical twins. TCRdb analysed the 5' RACE reads with MiXCR anew, one entry per CDR3 protein. The sample holds roughly 250,000 distinct CDR3 sequences, around 7.6% seen once. This sample also belongs to another study, concerning yellow fever vaccine responses in identical twins.

The sample consisted of CD8+ T cells sorted from blood. The receptors were gathered from a woman in her late teens or twenties in good health. Both conserved end residues are part of each CDR3. A D gene is named only where the DNA matches it firmly. Size is stated for part of the rows, as once, few or many counts, or as a class when the clone is expanded.

V: TRBV15
size: few
D: NA
J: TRBJ2-7
DNA: TGTGCCACCAGCAGAGATTTGCAGGCTTCCTACGTACCCTCCTACGAGCAGTACTTC
CDR3: CATSRDLQASYVPSYEQYF

V: TRBV7-8
size: many
D: NA
J: TRBJ2-2
DNA: TGTGCCAGCAGCCCCTCCGGGCTTCTGAACACCGGGGAGCTGTTTTTT
CDR3: CASSPSGLLNTGELFF

V: TRBV24-1
size: NA
D: TRBD1
J: TRBJ2-1
DNA: TGTGCCACCAGTGACGGGACAGGGGGCATGGATGAGCAGTTCTTC
CDR3: CATSDGTGGMDEQFF

V: TRBV28
size: few
D: TRBD2
J: TRBJ2-1
DNA: TGTGCCAGCAGTTTAGGGACTAGCGGACCCTACAGTGAGCAGTTCTTC
CDR3: CASSLGTSGPYSEQFF

V: TRBV12-3/TRBV12-4
size: many
D: NA
J: TRBJ2-1
DNA: TGTGCCAGCAGTTTGGTACCCCATGAGCAGTTCTTC
CDR3: CASSLVPHEQFF

V: TRBV28
size: many
D: TRBD1
J: TRBJ2-7
DNA: TGTGCCAGCAGTTTAATCAACCCCGGGACAGGACTACGCTACGAGCAGTACTTC
CDR3: CASSLINPGTGLRYEQYF

V: TRBV15
size: many
D: TRBD1
J: TRBJ1-1
DNA: TGTGCCACCAGCTCACCGGGGGGTTCACCGGGACAGGGGCTGAACACTGAAGCTTTCTTT
CDR3: CATSSPGGSPGQGLNTEAFF

V: TRBV10-2
size: NA
D: TRBD1
J: TRBJ1-1
DNA: TGCGCCAGCACCGAGACAGGGGAGGGCACTGAAGCTTTCTTT
CDR3: CASTETGEGTEAFF

V: TRBV7-9
size: many
D: NA
J: TRBJ2-3
DNA: TGTGCCAGCAGCTTAGCGCGGCAGCCCTACGTGGATACGCAGTATTTT
CDR3: CASSLARQPYVDTQYF

V: TRBV29-1
size: many
D: TRBD2
J: TRBJ2-1
DNA: TGCAGCGTTGATCGTATGGGGCCTAGCGGGCAAGAGCAGTTCTTC
CDR3: CSVDRMGPSGQEQFF